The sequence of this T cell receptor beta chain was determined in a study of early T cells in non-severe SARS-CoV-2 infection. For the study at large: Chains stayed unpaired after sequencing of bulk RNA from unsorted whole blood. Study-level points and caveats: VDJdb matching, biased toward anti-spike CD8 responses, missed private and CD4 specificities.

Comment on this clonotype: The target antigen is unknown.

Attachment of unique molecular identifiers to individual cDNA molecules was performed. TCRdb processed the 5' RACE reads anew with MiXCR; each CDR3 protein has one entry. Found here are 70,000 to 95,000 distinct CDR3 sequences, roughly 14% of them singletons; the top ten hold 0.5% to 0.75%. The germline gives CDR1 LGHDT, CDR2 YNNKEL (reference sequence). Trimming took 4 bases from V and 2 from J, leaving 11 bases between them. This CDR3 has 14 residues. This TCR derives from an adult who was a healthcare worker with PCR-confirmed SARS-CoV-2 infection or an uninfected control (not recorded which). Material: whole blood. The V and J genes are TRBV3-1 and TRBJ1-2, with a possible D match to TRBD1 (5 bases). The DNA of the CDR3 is TGTGCCAGCAGCCCGACGACAGACAACTATGGCTACACCTTC. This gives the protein CASSPTTDNYGYTF.